This T cell receptor (beta chain) originates from a study of T cell repertoires in ileal Crohn's disease (dated by TCRdb to about 2019). Notes on the research overall: The median duration of disease was roughly 8.2 years, and at the time of surgery around 32% of patients were active smokers. Every patient underwent surgery because of a complication, which was stricturing disease in 61% of cases and penetrating disease in approximately 40%. Roughly half of the patients were given postoperative therapy, with about 17 on anti-TNF agents and about a dozen on thiopurines. The M6 samples were biopsies of the neoterminal ileum collected during postoperative colonoscopy. TCR repertoire analysis was performed in approximately 52 Crohn's disease patients drawn from a prospective multicentre cohort. The study was conducted in parallel with a multicentre cohort that was designed to identify predictors of early endoscopic recurrence following ileocolonic resection. Endoscopic postoperative recurrence was defined by a Rutgeerts score above i0. A total of approximately 170 mucosal samples from 60 or so patients were sequenced, collected from several sites on the surgical specimen as well as at postoperative endoscopy. Here is what the overall study found, with its caveats: A significantly higher proportion of clonal expansions was observed in active smokers at surgery than in non-smokers (approximately 26% vs 20%, p=0.02). More high-frequency clones were carried by sorted CD8 T cells than by CD4 T cells, suggesting that mucosal expansions were mainly CD8. The timing of postoperative endoscopy varied within the first year after surgery, and the median delay was nearly 7 months. Only a subgroup of patients, of unstated size, had their mucosal CD4 and CD8 T cells sorted and sequenced. Endoscopic recurrence was linked to a higher percentage of high-frequency clones at surgery, and recurrence occurred in every patient whose clonality exceeded 26.8% (18/57).

This sample's time point label indicates: neoterminal ileum biopsy at postoperative endoscopy, about 6 months after surgery. Adults with ileal or ileocolonic Crohn's disease and an indication for ileocolonic resection were eligible for inclusion. Before DNA extraction, whole ileal mucosal biopsies were kept frozen at -80 degrees C. Genomic DNA was extracted from frozen whole biopsies using a TRizol-based method and was quantified with a NanoDrop 2000 spectrophotometer. This clone was seen only a few times. Its antigen specificity is not known. Base qualities are not provided; no much larger clone lies one nucleotide away. Roughly 550 nanograms of biopsy DNA per sample were submitted for commercial TCRB immunosequencing. A two-step, amplification bias-controlled multiplex PCR was used by Adaptive Biotechnology to amplify CDR3 regions from genomic DNA. In the first PCR, primers covered every V and J gene segment, and in the second PCR, barcodes and Illumina adapters were added. CDR3 libraries were sequenced using an Illumina instrument. In the source study's methods: Vendor-provided pipelines were combined with custom analysis of raw data in R/Bioconductor under R version 3.3.0. Clonality, which ranges from 0 to 1, was calculated as the inverse of the normalised Shannon entropy across all productive clones. High-frequency clones were defined as the share of the repertoire taken up by the top 100 clones, keeping only clones that passed a 95% confidence test. Repertoire diversity was measured with the Simpson index, and overlap between samples was measured with the Morisita-Horn index. TCRdb stores this immuneACCESS table with in-frame sequences only. Part of the clones is absent; in the studies checked, under half of the shortfall reflects unresolved V genes, and no reason is known for the rest. The D gene and trimming were derived from the DNA, and the V and J assignments and clone size from that table. The sample yields approximately 13,000 clones; over 60% were counted once. The biggest ten clones account for around 8.7% of the sample.

The source is an adult with Crohn's disease. Sequencing was done on a sample of ileal tissue.

The sequenced DNA is TGTGCCAGCAGGTCCCGGACGGGGCCCTATGGCTACACCTTC. This yields the protein CASRSRTGPYGYTF. Here the chain combines TRBV2 and TRBJ1-2; a weak D assignment points to TRBD1 (5 bases agree). The cysteine opens and the phenylalanine closes a CDR3 of 14 amino acids. The CDR3 DNA has 42 bases and is translated from base 1. The junction shows trimming of 6 bases on V and 4 bases on J, plus 15 bases between the germline ends. The germline V gene provides CDR1 SNHLY and CDR2 FYNNEI.